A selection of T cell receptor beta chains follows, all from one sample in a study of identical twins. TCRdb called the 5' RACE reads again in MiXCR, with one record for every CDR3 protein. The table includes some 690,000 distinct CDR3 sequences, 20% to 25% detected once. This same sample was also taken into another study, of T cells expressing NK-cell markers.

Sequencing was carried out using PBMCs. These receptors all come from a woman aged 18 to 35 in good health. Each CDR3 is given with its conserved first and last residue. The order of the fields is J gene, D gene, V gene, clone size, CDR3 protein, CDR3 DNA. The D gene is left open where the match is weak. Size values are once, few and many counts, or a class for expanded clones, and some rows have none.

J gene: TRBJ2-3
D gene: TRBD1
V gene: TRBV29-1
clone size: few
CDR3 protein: CSALMDREDTQYF
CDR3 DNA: TGCAGCGCCCTAATGGACAGGGAAGATACGCAGTATTTT

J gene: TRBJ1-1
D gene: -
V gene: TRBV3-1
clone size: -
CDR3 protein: CASSHASGPTEAFF
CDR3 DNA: TGTGCCAGCAGCCATGCGTCAGGTCCCACTGAAGCTTTCTTT

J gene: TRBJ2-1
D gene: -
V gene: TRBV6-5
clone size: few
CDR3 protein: CASSYSQGRNEQFF
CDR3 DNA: TGTGCCAGCAGTTACTCGCAGGGTCGGAATGAGCAGTTCTTC

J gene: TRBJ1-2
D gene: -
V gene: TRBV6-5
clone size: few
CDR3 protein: CASSRGAGYTF
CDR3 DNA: TGTGCCAGCAGCCGCGGGGCCGGCTACACCTTC

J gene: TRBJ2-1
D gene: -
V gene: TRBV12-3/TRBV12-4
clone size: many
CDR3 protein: CASTRGFGDEQFF
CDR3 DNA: TGTGCCAGCACCCGGGGGTTCGGGGATGAGCAGTTCTTC

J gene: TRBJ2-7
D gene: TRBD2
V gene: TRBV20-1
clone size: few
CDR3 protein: CSADSGIGSYEQYF
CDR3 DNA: TGCAGTGCTGATAGCGGGATAGGGTCCTACGAGCAGTACTTC

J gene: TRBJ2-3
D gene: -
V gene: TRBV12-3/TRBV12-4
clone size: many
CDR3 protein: CASSQYSTDTQYF
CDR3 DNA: TGTGCCAGCAGCCAATATAGCACAGATACGCAGTATTTT

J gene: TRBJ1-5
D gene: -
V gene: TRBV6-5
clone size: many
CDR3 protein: CASSYRGAQHF
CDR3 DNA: TGTGCCAGCAGTTACCGGGGCGCCCAGCATTTT

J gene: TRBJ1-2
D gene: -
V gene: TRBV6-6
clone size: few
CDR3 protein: CASSYDVGFGYTF
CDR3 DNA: TGTGCCAGCAGTTACGACGTGGGATTCGGCTACACCTTC

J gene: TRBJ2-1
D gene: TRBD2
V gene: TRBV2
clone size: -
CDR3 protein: CASRAGERGESEQFF
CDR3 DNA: TGTGCCAGCAGAGCCGGGGAGCGGGGGGAGAGCGAGCAGTTCTTC

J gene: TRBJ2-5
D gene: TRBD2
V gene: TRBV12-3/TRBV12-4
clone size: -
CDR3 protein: CASRIGSGGQETQYF
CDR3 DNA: TGTGCCAGCAGGATAGGAAGCGGGGGCCAAGAGACCCAGTACTTC

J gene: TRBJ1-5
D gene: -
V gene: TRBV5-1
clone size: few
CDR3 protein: CASSEGREGQPQHF
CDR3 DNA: TGCGCCAGCAGCGAAGGCAGGGAAGGTCAGCCCCAGCATTTT

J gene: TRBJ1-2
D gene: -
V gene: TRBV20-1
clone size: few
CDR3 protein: CSAHPHADYYGYTF
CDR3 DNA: TGCAGTGCCCACCCCCATGCTGATTACTATGGCTACACCTTC

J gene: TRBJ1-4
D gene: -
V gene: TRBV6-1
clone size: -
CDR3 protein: CASFFTGRVRYEKLFF
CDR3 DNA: TGTGCCAGCTTTTTTACAGGGAGGGTACGATATGAAAAACTGTTTTTT

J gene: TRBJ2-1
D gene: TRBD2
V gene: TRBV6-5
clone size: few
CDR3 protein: CASSYLPSGSYNEQFF
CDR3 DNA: TGTGCCAGCAGCTACCTCCCCAGCGGGAGCTACAATGAGCAGTTCTTC

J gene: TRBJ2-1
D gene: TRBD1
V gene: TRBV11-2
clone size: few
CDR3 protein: CASSPEGQAYNEQFF
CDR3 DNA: TGTGCCAGCAGCCCCGAGGGACAGGCATACAATGAGCAGTTCTTC

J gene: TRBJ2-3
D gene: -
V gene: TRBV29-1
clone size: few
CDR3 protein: CSVAAREVDDTQYF
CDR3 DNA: TGCAGCGTTGCGGCGCGGGAAGTTGATGATACGCAGTATTTT

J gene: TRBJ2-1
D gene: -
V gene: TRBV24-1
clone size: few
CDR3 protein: CATSEPNSNEQFF
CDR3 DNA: TGTGCCACCAGTGAACCCAACAGCAATGAGCAGTTCTTC

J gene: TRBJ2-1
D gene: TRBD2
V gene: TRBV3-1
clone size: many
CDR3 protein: CASSWTSGSNEQFF
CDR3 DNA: TGTGCCAGCAGCTGGACTAGCGGGAGCAATGAGCAGTTCTTC

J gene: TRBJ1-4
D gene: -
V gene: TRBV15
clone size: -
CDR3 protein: CATSRGRRNEKLFF
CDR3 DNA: TGTGCCACCAGCCGCGGTCGCCGTAATGAAAAACTGTTTTTT

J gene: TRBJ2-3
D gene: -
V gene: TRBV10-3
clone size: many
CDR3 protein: CAISDPVRTYTQYF
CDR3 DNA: TGTGCCATCAGTGACCCTGTGCGTACCTATACGCAGTATTTT

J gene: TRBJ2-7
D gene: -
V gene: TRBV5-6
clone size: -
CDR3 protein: CASSSGSHEQYF
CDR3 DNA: TGTGCCAGCAGCTCAGGGTCCCACGAGCAGTACTTC

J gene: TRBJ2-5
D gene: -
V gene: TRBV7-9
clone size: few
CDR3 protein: CASSLDKQTQYF
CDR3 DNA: TGTGCCAGCAGCTTAGATAAGCAGACCCAGTACTTC

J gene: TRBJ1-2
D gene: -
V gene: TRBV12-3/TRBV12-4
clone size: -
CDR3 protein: CASSSSGTRTTKYGYTF
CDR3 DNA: TGTGCCAGCAGTTCTTCCGGGACGCGCACGACCAAATATGGCTACACCTTC

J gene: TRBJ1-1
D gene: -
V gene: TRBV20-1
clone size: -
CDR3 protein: CSARDRGTNTEAFF
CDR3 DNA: TGCAGTGCTAGAGACCGGGGGACGAACACTGAAGCTTTCTTT

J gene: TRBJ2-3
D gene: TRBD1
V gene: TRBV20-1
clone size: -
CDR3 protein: CSGGGQVNTQYF
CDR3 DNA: TGCAGTGGAGGGGGACAGGTGAATACGCAGTATTTT

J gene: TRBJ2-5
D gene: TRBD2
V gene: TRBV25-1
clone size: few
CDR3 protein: CASSDAKAGASETQYF
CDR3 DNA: TGTGCCAGCAGTGACGCCAAGGCGGGAGCGAGTGAGACCCAGTACTTC

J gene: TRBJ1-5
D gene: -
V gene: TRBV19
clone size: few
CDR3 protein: CASSPRDKDKWPQHF
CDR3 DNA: TGTGCCAGTAGTCCCCGGGACAAGGACAAGTGGCCCCAGCATTTT

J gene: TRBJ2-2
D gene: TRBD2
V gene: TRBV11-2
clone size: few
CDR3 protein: CASRPSGRSTGELFF
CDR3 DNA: TGTGCCAGCAGACCAAGCGGGAGGAGCACCGGGGAGCTGTTTTTT

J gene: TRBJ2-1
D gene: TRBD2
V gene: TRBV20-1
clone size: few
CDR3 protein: CSFIPPAGGHYNEQFF
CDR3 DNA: TGCAGTTTTATTCCACCCGCGGGGGGGCACTACAATGAGCAGTTCTTC

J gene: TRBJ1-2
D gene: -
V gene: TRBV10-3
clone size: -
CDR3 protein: CASTTGAWGYTF
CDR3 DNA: TGTGCCTCAACCACGGGGGCCTGGGGCTACACCTTC

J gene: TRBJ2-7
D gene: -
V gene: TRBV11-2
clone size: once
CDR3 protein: CASAQAAGNSYEQYF
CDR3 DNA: TGTGCCAGCGCTCAAGCGGCTGGGAACTCCTACGAGCAGTACTTC

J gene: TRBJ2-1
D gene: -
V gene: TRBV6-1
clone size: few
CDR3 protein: CASRKGEQRAAGNEQFF
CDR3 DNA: TGTGCCAGCCGAAAGGGGGAGCAGCGGGCAGCGGGCAATGAGCAGTTCTTC

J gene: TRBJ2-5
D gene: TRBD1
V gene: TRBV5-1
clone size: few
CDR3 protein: CASSWDRQETQYF
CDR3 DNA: TGCGCCAGCAGCTGGGACAGACAAGAGACCCAGTACTTC

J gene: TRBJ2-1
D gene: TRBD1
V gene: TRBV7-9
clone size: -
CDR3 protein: CATTGQVAYNEQFF
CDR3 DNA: TGTGCCACCACAGGACAGGTTGCCTACAATGAGCAGTTCTTC

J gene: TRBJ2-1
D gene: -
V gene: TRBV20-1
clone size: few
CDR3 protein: CSAGPGGPHEQFF
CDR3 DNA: TGCAGTGCCGGACCTGGCGGCCCTCATGAGCAGTTCTTC

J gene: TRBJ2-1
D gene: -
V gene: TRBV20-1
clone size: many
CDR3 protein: CSARPHSQRSSYNEQFF
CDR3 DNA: TGCAGTGCTAGACCCCATAGTCAGCGTAGCTCCTACAATGAGCAGTTCTTC

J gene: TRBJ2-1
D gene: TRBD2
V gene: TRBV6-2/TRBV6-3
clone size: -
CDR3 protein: CASVLGTSGRSSYNEQFF
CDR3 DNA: TGTGCCAGCGTGTTAGGGACTAGCGGTAGGAGCTCCTACAATGAGCAGTTCTTC

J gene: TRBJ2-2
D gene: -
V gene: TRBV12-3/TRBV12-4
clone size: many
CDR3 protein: CASSSLQGAGELFF
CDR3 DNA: TGTGCCAGCAGTTCGCTCCAGGGTGCCGGGGAGCTGTTTTTT

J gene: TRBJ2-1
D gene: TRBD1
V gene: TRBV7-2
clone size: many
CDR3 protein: CATDLGGDEQFF
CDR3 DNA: TGTGCCACCGATTTAGGGGGCGATGAGCAGTTCTTC

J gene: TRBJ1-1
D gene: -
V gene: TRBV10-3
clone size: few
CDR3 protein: CAISERRPEAFF
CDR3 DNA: TGTGCCATCAGTGAGAGGCGACCGGAAGCTTTCTTT

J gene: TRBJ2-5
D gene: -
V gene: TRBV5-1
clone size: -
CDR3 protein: CASSPDRDFQETQYF
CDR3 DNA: TGCGCCAGCAGCCCGGACCGGGATTTCCAAGAGACCCAGTACTTC

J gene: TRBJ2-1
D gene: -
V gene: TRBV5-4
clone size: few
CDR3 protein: CASRAGGISYNEQFF
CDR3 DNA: TGTGCCAGCAGAGCCGGGGGCATATCCTACAATGAGCAGTTCTTC

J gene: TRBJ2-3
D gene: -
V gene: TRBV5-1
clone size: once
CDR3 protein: CASSLRLLGDTQYF
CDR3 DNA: TGCGCCAGCAGCTTGAGACTCCTAGGAGATACGCAGTATTTT

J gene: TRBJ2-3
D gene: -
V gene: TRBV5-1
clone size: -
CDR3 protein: CASSLGWRSSTDTQYF
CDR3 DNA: TGCGCCAGCAGCTTGGGGTGGAGGAGTAGCACAGATACGCAGTATTTT

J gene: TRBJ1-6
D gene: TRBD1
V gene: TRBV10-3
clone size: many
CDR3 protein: CAIKGGQGYSPLHF
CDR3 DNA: TGTGCCATCAAGGGGGGACAGGGTTATTCACCCCTCCACTTT

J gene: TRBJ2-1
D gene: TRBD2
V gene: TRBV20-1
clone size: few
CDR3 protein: CSAFPIPGLAAYNEQFF
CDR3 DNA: TGCAGTGCTTTTCCGATCCCGGGACTAGCGGCCTACAATGAGCAGTTCTTC

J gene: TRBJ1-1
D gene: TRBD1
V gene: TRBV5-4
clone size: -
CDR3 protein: CASTPQGRTEAFF
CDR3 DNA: TGTGCCAGCACCCCACAGGGGAGGACTGAAGCTTTCTTT

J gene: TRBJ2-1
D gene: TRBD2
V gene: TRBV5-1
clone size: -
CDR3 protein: CASGPGLASRDEQFF
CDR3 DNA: TGCGCCAGCGGACCGGGACTAGCGTCCAGAGATGAGCAGTTCTTC

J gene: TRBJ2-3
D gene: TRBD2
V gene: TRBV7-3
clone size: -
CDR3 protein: CASSLPPVAGGADTQYF
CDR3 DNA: TGTGCCAGCAGCTTACCTCCCGTAGCGGGGGGGGCCGATACGCAGTATTTT

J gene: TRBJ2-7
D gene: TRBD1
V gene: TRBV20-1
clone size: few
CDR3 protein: CSARDPTTGGREQYF
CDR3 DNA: TGCAGTGCTAGAGATCCCACCACAGGGGGTCGCGAGCAGTACTTC

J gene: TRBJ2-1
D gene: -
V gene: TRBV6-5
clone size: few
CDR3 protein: CASSYSVPGGSLNEQFF
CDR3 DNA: TGTGCCAGCAGTTACTCTGTCCCAGGGGGGTCTCTGAATGAGCAGTTCTTC

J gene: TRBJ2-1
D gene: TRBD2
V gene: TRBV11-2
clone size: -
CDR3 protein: CASSPLAGVPSSYNEQFF
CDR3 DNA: TGTGCCAGCAGCCCTTTAGCGGGAGTTCCCTCTTCCTACAATGAGCAGTTCTTC